The clone carrying this T cell receptor beta chain has at least ten counts. What it recognizes is unknown. The sample originates from a study of neurological immune-mediated disorders. Study-wide context: Of the approximately 35 patients who had multiple sclerosis, some 30 had the relapsing-remitting form and 3 had the secondary progressive form.

The cDNA was produced through 5'RACE with 10-nucleotide random UMIs. Each CDR3 protein is one row after TCRdb ran MiXCR on the 5' RACE reads. The sample includes about 66,000 distinct CDR3 sequences, 4.5% to 5.5% seen only once; the top ten take 6.5% to 7.5%. Germline V lookup: CDR1 SGHDT, CDR2 YYEEEE. The V and J ends lost 4 bases and 1 base respectively, with 16 bases between them. The CDR3 is 16 amino acids. Overall study findings and caveats: The phylogenetic placement of 18 of 34 multiple sclerosis patients' repertoires in one related-CDR3 cluster constitutes a possible signature. The greatest TCR clonal expansion occurred in HTLV-1-associated myelopathy and the least in multiple sclerosis, which fell below healthy controls.

The sequenced material came from PBMCs. The receptor was derived from a man younger than 40 with multiple sclerosis. The V call is TRBV5-6, the J call TRBJ2-3; tentatively, D is TRBD1 or TRBD2 (5 bases each). The CDR3: CASSPGRRIRTDTQYF. Here the CDR3 DNA reads TGTGCCAGCAGCCCGGGACGCCGAATTCGCACAGATACGCAGTATTTT.